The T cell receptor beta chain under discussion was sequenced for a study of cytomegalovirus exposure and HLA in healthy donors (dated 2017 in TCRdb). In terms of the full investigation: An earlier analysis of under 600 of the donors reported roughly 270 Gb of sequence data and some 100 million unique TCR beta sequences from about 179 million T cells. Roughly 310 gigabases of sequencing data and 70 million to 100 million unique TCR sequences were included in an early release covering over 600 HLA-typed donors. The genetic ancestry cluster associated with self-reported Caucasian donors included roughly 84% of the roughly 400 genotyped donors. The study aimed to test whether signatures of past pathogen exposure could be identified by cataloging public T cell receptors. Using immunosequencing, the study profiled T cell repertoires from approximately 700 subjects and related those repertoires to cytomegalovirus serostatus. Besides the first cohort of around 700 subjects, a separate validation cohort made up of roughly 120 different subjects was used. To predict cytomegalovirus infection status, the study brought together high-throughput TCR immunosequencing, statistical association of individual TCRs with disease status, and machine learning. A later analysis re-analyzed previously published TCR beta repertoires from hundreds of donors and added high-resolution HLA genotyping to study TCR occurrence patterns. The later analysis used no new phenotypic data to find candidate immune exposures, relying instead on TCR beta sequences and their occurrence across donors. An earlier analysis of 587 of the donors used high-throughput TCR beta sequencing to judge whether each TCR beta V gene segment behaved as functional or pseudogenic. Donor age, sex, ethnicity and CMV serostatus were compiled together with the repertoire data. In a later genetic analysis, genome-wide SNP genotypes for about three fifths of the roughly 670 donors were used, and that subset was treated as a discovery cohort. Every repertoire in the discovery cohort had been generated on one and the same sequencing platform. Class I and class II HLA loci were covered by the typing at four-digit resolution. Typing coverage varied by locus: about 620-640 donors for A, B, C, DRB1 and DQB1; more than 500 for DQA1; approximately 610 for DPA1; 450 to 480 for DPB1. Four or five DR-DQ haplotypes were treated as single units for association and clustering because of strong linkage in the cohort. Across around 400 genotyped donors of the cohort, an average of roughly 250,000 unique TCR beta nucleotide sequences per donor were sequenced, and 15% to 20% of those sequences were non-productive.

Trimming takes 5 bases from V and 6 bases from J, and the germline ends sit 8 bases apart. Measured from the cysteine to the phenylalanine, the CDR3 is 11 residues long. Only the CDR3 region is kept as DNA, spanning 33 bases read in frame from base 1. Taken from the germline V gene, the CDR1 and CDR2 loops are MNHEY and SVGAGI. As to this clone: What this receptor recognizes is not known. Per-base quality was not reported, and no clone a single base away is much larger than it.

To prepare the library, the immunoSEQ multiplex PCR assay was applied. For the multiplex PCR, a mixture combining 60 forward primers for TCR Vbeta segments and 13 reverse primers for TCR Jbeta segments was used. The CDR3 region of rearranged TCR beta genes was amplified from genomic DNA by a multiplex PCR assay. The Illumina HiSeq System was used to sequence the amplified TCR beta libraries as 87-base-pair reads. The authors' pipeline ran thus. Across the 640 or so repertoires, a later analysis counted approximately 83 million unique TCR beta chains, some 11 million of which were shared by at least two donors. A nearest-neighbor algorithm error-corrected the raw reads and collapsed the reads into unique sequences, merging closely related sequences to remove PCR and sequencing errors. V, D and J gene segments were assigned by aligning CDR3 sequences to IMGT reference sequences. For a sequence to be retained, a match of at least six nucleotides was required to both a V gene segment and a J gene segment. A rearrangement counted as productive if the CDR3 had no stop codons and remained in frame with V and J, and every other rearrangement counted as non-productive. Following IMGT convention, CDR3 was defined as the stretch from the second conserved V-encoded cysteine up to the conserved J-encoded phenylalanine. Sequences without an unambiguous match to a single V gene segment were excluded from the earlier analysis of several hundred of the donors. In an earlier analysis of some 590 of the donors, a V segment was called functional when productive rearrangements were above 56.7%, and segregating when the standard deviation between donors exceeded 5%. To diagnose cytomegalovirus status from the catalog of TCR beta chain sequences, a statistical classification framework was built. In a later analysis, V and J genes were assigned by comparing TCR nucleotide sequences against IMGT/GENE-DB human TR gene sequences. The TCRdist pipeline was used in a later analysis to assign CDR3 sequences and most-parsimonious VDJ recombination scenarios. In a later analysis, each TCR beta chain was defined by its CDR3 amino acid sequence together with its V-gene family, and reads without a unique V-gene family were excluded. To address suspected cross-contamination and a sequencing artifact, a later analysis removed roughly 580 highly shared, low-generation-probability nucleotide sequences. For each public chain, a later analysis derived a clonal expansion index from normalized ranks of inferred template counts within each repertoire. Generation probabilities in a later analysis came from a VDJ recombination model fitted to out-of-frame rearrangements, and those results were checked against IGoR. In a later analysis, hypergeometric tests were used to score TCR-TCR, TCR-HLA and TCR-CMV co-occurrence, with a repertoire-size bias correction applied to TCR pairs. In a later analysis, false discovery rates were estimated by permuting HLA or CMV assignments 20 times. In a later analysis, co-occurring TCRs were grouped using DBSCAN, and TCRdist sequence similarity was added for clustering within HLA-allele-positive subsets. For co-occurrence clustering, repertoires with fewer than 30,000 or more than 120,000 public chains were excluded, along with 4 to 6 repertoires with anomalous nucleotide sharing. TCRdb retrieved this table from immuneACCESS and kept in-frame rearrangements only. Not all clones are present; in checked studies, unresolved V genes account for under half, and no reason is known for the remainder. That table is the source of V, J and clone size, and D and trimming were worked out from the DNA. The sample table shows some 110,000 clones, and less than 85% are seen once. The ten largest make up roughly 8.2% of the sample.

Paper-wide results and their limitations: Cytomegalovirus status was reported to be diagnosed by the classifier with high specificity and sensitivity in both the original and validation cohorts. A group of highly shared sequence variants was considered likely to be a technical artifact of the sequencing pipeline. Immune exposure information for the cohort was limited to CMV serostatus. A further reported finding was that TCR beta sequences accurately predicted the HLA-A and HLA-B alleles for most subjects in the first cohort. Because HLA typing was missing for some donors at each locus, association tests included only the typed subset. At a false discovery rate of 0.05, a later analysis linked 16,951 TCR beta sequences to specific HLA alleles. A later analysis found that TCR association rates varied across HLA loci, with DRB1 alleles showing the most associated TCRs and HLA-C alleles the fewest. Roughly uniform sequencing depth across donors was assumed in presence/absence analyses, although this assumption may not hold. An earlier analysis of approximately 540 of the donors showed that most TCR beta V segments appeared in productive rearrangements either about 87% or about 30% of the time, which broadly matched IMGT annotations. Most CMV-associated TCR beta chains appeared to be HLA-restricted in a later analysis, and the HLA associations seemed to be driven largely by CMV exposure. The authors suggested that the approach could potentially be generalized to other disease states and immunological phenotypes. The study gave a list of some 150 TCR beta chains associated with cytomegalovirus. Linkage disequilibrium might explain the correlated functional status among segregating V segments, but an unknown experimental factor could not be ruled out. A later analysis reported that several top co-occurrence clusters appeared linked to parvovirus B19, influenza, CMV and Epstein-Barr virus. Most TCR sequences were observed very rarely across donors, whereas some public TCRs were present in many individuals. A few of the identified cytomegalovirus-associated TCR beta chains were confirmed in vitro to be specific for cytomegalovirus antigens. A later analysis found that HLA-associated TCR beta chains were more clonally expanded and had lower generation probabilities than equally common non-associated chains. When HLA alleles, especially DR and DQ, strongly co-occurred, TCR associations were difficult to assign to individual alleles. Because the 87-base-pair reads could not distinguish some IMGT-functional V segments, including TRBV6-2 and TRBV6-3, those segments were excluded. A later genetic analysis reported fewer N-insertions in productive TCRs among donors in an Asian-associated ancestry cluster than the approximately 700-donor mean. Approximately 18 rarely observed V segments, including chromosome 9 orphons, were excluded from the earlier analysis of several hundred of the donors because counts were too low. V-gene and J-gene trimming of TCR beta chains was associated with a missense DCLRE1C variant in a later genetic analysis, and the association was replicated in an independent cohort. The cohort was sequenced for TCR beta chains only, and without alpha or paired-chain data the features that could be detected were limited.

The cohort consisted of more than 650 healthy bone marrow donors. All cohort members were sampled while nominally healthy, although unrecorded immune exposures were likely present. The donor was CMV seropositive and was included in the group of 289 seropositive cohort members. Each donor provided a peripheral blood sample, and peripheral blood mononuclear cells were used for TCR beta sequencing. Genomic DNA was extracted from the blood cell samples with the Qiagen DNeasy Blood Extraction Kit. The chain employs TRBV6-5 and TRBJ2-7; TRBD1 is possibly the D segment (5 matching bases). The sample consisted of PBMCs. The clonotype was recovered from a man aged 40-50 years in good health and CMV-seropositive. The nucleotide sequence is TGTGCCAGCAGTACAGGATCCGAGCAGTACTTC. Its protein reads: CASSTGSEQYF.